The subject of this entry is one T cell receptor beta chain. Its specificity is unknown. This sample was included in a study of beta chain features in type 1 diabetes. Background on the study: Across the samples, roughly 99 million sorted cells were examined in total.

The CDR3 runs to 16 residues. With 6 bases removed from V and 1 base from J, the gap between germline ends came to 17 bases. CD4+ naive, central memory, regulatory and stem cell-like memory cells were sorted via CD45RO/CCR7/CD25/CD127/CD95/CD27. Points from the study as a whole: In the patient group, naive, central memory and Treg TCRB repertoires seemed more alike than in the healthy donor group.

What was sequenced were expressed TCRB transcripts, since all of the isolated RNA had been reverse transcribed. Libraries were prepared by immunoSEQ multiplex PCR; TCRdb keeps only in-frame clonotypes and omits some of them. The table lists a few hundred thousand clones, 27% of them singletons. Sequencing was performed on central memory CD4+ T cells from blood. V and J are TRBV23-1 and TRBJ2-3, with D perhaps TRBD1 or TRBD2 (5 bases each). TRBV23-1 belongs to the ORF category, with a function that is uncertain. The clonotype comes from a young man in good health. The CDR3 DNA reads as TGCGCCAGCAGGGCGAACGATGGGACCCGCACAGATACGCAGTATTTT. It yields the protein CASRANDGTRTDTQYF.